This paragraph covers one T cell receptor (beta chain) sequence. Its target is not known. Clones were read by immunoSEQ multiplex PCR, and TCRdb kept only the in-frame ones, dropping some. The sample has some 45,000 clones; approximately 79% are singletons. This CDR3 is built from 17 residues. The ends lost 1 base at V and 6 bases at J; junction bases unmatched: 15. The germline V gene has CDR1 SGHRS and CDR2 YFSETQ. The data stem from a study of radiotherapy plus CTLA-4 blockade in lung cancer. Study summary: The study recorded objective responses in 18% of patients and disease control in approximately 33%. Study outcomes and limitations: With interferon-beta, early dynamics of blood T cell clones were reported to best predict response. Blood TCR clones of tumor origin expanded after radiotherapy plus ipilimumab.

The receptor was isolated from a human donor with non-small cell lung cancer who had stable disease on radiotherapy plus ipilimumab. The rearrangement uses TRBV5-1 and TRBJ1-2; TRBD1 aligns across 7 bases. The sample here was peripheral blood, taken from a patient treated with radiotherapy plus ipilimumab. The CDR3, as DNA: TGCGCCAGCAGCTTGTGGGACAGAACGCCCCTCAGCGATGGCTACACCTTC. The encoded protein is CASSLWDRTPLSDGYTF.